This T cell receptor (beta chain) was observed in a study of blood T cell repertoires in COVID-19. Measured with immunoSEQ multiplex PCR; TCRdb has only the in-frame clones, and not every one. The profile covers fewer than 250,000 clones, with 87% appearing a single time and under 14% taken by the ten largest. V lost 0 bases, J lost 5 bases, and 2 bases stayed unmatched. The CDR3 extends over 14 amino acids. From germline, CDR1 is SEHNR and CDR2 FQNEAQ (reference sequence). This clonotype was sampled from a man between 25 and 39 years old who had recovered from COVID-19. J is TRBJ2-7 and V is TRBV7-9; 9 bases match TRBD2. Material for sequencing was PBMCs or T cells enriched from blood (not recorded which). CDR3 residues: CASSLAGTSNEQYF. The CDR3, as DNA: TGTGCCAGCAGCTTAGCGGGGACTAGCAACGAGCAGTACTTC.